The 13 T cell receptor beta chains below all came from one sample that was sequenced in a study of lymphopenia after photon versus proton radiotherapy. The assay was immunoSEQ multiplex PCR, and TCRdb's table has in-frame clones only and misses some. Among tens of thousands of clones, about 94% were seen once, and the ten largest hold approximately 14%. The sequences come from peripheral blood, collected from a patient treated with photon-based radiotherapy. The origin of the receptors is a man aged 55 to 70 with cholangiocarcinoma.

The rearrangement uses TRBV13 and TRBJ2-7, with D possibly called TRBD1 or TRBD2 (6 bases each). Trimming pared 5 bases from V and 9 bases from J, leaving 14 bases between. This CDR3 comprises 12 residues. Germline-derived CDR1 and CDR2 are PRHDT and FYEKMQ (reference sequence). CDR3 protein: CASSRPGAGQYF. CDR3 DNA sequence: TGTGCCAGCAGCCGTCCGGGGGCTGGGCAGTACTTC. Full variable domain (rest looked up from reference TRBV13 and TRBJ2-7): AAGVIQSPRHLIKEKRETATLKCYPIPRHDTVYWYQQGPGQDPQFLISFYEKMQSDKGSIPDRFSAQQFSDYHSELNMSSLELGDSALYFCASSRPGAGQYFGPGTRLTVT.

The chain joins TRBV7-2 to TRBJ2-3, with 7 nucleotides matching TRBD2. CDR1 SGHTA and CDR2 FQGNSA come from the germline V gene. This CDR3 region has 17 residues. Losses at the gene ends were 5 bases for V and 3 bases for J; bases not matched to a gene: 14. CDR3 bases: TGTGCCAGCAGCACTAGCCCACCGAATAGCGGGACAGATACGCAGTATTTT. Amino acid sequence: CASSTSPPNSGTDTQYF.

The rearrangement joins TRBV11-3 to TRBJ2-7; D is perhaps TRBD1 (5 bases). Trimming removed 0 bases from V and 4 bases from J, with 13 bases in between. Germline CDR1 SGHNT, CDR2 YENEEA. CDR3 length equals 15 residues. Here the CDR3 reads CASSLEGDLGYEQYF. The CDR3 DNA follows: TGTGCCAGCAGCTTAGAAGGGGATTTAGGATACGAGCAGTACTTC.

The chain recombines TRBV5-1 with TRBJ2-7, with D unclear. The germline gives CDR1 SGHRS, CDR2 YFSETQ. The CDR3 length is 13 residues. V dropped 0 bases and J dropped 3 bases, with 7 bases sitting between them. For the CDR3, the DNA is TGCGCCAGCAGCTTGGGCACGGTCTACGAGCAGTACTTC. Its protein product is CASSLGTVYEQYF.

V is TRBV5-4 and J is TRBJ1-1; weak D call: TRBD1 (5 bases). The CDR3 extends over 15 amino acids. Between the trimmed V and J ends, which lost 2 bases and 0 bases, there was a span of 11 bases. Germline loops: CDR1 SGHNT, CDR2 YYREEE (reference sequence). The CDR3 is CASSFPGLMNTEAFF. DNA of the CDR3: TGTGCCAGCAGCTTCCCGGGACTGATGAACACTGAAGCTTTCTTT.

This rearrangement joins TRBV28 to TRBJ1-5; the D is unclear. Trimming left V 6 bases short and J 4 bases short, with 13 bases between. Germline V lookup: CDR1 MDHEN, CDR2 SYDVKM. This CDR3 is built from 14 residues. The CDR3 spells CASRVPFVNQPQHF. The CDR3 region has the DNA TGTGCCAGCAGAGTCCCGTTCGTTAATCAGCCCCAGCATTTT.

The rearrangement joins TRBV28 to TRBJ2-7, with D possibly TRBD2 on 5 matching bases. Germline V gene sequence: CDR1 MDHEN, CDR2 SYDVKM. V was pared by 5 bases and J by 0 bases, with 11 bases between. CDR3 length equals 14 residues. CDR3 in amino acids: CASSNGKSSYEQYF. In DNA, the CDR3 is TGTGCCAGCAGTAACGGGAAATCCTCCTACGAGCAGTACTTC. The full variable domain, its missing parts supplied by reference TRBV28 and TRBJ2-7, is DVKVTQSSRYLVKRTGEKVFLECVQDMDHENMFWYRQDPGLGLRLIYFSYDVKMKEKGDIPEGYSVSREKKERFSLILESASTNQTSMYLCASSNGKSSYEQYFGPGTRLTVT.

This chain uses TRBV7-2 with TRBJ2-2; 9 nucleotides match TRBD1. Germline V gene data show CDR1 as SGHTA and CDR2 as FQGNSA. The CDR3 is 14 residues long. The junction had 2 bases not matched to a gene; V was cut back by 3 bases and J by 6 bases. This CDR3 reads CASSFRQGAGELFF. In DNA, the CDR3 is TGTGCCAGCAGCTTCCGACAGGGGGCCGGGGAGCTGTTTTTT.

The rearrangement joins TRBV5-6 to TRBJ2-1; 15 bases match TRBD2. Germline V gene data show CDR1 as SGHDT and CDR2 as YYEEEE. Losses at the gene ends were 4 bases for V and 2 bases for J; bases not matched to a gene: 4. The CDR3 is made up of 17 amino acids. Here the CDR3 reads CASSQGLAGGPYNEQFF. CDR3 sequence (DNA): TGTGCCAGCAGCCAAGGACTAGCGGGGGGGCCCTACAATGAGCAGTTCTTC.

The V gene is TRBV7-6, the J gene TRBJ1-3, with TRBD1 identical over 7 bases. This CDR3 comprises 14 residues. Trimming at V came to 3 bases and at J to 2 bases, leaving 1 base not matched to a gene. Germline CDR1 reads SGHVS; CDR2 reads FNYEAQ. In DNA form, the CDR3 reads TGTGCCAGCAGCTTGGGGACAGCTGGAAACACCATATATTTT. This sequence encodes CASSLGTAGNTIYF.

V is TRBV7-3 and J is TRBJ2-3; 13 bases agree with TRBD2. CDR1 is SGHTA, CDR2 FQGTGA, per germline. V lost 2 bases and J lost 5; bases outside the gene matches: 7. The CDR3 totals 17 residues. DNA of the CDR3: TGTGCCAGCAGCTTAGCCGGACTAGCGGGAGCAAAAGATACGCAGTATTTT. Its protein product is CASSLAGLAGAKDTQYF.

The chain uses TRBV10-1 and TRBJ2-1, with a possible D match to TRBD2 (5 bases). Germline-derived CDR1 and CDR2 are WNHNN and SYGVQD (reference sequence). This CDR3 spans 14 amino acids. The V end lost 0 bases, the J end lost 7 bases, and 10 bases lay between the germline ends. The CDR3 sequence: CASSESLETNEQFF. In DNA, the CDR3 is TGCGCCAGCAGTGAGTCACTAGAAACGAATGAGCAGTTCTTC.

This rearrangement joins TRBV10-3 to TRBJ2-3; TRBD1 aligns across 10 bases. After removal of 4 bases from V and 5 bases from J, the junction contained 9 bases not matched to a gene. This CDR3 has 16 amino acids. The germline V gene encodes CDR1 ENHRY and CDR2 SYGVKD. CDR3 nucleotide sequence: TGTGCCATCAGTGGGGGACAGGGGTCTAGTTTAGATACGCAGTATTTT. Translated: CAISGGQGSSLDTQYF.